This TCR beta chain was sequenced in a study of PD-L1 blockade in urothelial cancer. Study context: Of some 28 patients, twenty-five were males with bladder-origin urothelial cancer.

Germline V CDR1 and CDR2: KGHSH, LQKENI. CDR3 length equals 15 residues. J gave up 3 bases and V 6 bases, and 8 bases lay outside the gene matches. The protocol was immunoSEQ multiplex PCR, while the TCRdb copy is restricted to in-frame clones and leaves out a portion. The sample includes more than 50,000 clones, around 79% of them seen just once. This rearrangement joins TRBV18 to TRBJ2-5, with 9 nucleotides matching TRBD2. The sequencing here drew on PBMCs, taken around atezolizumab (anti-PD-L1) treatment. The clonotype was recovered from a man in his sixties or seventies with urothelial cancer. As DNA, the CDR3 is TGTGCCAGCTCCCCGCGGCTAGCGGGGAAAGAGACCCAGTACTTC. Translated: CASSPRLAGKETQYF.